This T cell receptor beta chain was sequenced during a study of CD8+ T cells in alopecia areata. CDR3 size: 14 residues. Trimming took 2 bases from V and 3 from J, leaving 10 bases between them. The germline CDR1 and CDR2 sequences are MNHEY and SMNVEV (reference sequence). A note on this clone: Its antigen is currently unknown.

TCR sequencing used cDNA made by reverse transcription of extracted RNA. Data came from immunoSEQ multiplex PCR; TCRdb stores just in-frame clones and leaves some out. The sample holds some 110,000 clones, 58% seen once. Treatment: oral pan-JAK inhibitor, 5-10 mg twice daily. Study observations and caveats: Lesional scalp, especially alopecia totalis/universalis, showed higher clonality than normal scalp.

This TCR was recovered from a human donor with alopecia areata. The specimen comprised CD8+ T cells sorted from blood, sampled at week 4, from a patient treated with tofacitinib. The chain has TRBV27 and TRBJ1-2, with D unresolved. The CDR3 here is CASSLIPDHYGYTF. The DNA for the CDR3 is TGTGCCAGCAGTTTAATCCCCGATCACTATGGCTACACCTTC.